Listed below are T cell receptor beta chains from one sample, sequenced in a study of human T cells and chemical hapten exposure. MiXCR, applied by TCRdb to the RACE reads, yields one record per CDR3 protein. The profile shows 75,000 to 100,000 distinct CDR3 sequences, around 11% of them singletons. The sample consisted of whole blood, taken in connection with sensitization to the hapten diphenylcyclopropenone (DPC). The receptors shown here come from a woman in her sixties with alopecia areata. Some clones in this sample may be carry-over from other donors' samples. The CDR3 runs from the conserved cysteine through the conserved F or W. The order of the fields is clone size, D gene, V gene, J gene, CDR3 DNA, CDR3 protein. A D gene is named only where the DNA matches it firmly. Where a row states a size, it is once, few, many or the class of an expanded clone; other rows omit it.

NA	NA	TRBV12-3/TRBV12-4	TRBJ2-3	TGTGCCAGCGGGAAACAGGGTGATACGCAGTATTTT	CASGKQGDTQYF
many	TRBD2	TRBV11-2	TRBJ2-3	TGTGCCAGCAGCTTACGGACTAGCGGGGTGCAGTATTTT	CASSLRTSGVQYF
NA	NA	TRBV7-6	TRBJ2-5	TGTGCCAGCAGCTTAATATCCGGCTTTCCCCAAGAGACCCAGTACTTC	CASSLISGFPQETQYF
few	TRBD2	TRBV19	TRBJ2-1	TGTGCCAGTAGTCCCGAGAACGGGGGGGCTAACGATGAGCAGTTCTTC	CASSPENGGANDEQFF
NA	NA	TRBV5-1	TRBJ1-1	TGCGCCAGCAGCTCCTCCAACATGAACACTGAAGCTTTCTTT	CASSSSNMNTEAFF
many	NA	TRBV6-5	TRBJ1-3	TGTGCCAGCAGTTACTCCTCGGGAGAGCCCATATATTTT	CASSYSSGEPIYF
few	NA	TRBV10-1	TRBJ1-5	TGCGCCAGCAGCGGTGGACCATATCAGCCCCAGCATTTT	CASSGGPYQPQHF
many	NA	TRBV29-1	TRBJ1-2	TGCAGCGTCACAGGGAAGTACCGACCTAACTATGGCTACACCTTC	CSVTGKYRPNYGYTF
NA	NA	TRBV10-3	TRBJ2-6	TGTGCCATCAGTGATGGTTCTGGGGCCAACGTCCTGACTTTC	CAISDGSGANVLTF
few	TRBD1	TRBV7-9	TRBJ2-1	TGTGCCAGCAGCCGAGGACAGGGGACCTACAATGAGCAGTTCTTC	CASSRGQGTYNEQFF
NA	NA	TRBV14	TRBJ1-2	TGTGCCAGCAGCCAAGAAAATTCTGCCTATGGCTACACCTTC	CASSQENSAYGYTF
NA	NA	TRBV9	TRBJ2-7	TGTGCCAGCAGCGTAGGTTCAGGCAACTACGAGCAGTACTTC	CASSVGSGNYEQYF
many	NA	TRBV6-2/TRBV6-3	TRBJ2-7	TGTGCCAGCACTCCTTTACGGAGCTCCTACGAGCAGTACTTC	CASTPLRSSYEQYF
many	NA	TRBV5-1	TRBJ2-5	TGCGCCAGCAACTACTGGGGAGGTCAAGAGACCCAGTACTTC	CASNYWGGQETQYF
NA	NA	TRBV18	TRBJ1-5	TGTGCCAGCTCACCCGGAGCGGTTGGCAATCAGCCCCAGCATTTT	CASSPGAVGNQPQHF
few	TRBD1	TRBV4-1	TRBJ1-4	TGCGCCAGCAGCCAAGGACTTGTGTCGGGACAGGGGAATGAAAAACTGTTTTTT	CASSQGLVSGQGNEKLFF
many	TRBD1	TRBV18	TRBJ2-7	TGTGCCAGCTCACCCGGACAGGTCTACGAGCAGTACTTC	CASSPGQVYEQYF
NA	NA	TRBV7-2	TRBJ1-3	TGTGCCAGCAGCTTTGGCCGTAACTCTGGAAACACCATATATTTT	CASSFGRNSGNTIYF
NA	TRBD1	TRBV19	TRBJ2-4	TGTGCCAGTAGTCCTGGGGGACAGGAGAAAAACATTCAGTACTTC	CASSPGGQEKNIQYF
NA	NA	TRBV10-3	TRBJ1-2	TGTGCCATCAGTGAGTCTGCGGGGGCGGACTATGGCTACACCTTC	CAISESAGADYGYTF
NA	NA	TRBV5-5	TRBJ2-3	TGTGCCAGCAGCTTGTTTCTTAGCACAGATACGCAGTATTTT	CASSLFLSTDTQYF
many	NA	TRBV5-4	TRBJ2-3	TGTGCCAGCAGCCCTACGCAGACAGATACGCAGTATTTT	CASSPTQTDTQYF
few	NA	TRBV3-1	TRBJ1-6	TGTGCCAGCAGCCTCTCAGCTGGGAATTCACCCCTCCACTTT	CASSLSAGNSPLHF
few	NA	TRBV5-1	TRBJ2-5	TGCGCCAGCAGCCGAGGGGGACCCTACCCGGAGACCCAGTACTTC	CASSRGGPYPETQYF
many	NA	TRBV9	TRBJ2-1	TGTGCCAGCAGCCCCCGGCACGGCACGGAGTATGAGCAGTTCTTC	CASSPRHGTEYEQFF
many	TRBD1	TRBV7-6	TRBJ1-5	TGTGCCAGCAGCCCTGACAGGGGTGATCAGCCCCAGCATTTT	CASSPDRGDQPQHF
few	TRBD1	TRBV3-1	TRBJ1-1	TGTGCCAGCAGCCTACAGGGGAAAACTGAAGCTTTCTTT	CASSLQGKTEAFF
NA	NA	TRBV6-5	TRBJ1-6	TGTGCCAGCAGTTATCGGGGTCTCGGTAATTCACCCCTCCACTTT	CASSYRGLGNSPLHF
few	NA	TRBV7-8	TRBJ1-5	TGTGCCAGCAGCTTAGGGCAAGCAGGCAGCAATCAGCCCCAGCATTTT	CASSLGQAGSNQPQHF
many	NA	TRBV6-6	TRBJ2-1	TGTGCCAGCAGTTTCCAGTCCAATGAGCAGTTCTTC	CASSFQSNEQFF
NA	NA	TRBV7-2	TRBJ1-1	TGTGCCAGCAGTTCAGGACAGTTCACTGAAGCTTTCTTT	CASSSGQFTEAFF
few	NA	TRBV24-1	TRBJ2-1	TGTGCCACCAGGAGGACTGGGGAAGAGCAGTTCTTC	CATRRTGEEQFF
NA	TRBD1	TRBV3-1	TRBJ1-6	TGTGCCAGCAGCCCCCGACAGGGGTCATCACCCCTCCACTTT	CASSPRQGSSPLHF
many	NA	TRBV7-9	TRBJ2-4	TGTGCCAGCAGCTTGAGTGTATCGGACATTCAGTACTTC	CASSLSVSDIQYF
NA	TRBD1	TRBV7-9	TRBJ1-1	TGTGCCAGCAGCGAGACGACAGGGAGGCCTGAAGCTTTCTTT	CASSETTGRPEAFF
NA	TRBD1	TRBV7-9	TRBJ1-5	TGTGCCAGCAGCCGGACAGGGGGCCATCAGCCCCAGCATTTT	CASSRTGGHQPQHF
few	NA	TRBV15	TRBJ2-7	TGTGCCACCAGCAGCCCAAACAAGCAGTACTTC	CATSSPNKQYF